This T cell receptor (beta chain) was sequenced in a study of STAT5B mutations in CD4+ large granular lymphocyte leukemia. Across the whole study: The CDR3 'QG' motif was associated with a particular HLA allele among healthy donors.

Notes on this clone: Its antigen is unidentified.

Whole-study findings and limits: Roughly a quarter of private leukemic clonotypes occurred rarely in other patients' non-leukemic repertoires. TRBV06-family usage was enriched in top patient clones (8/27) versus controls (2/35).

Control samples were healthy donors' buffy coats. Germline V CDR1 and CDR2: SEHNR, FQNEAQ (reference sequence). Deletions cut 2 bases from V and 5 bases from J, with 13 bases between. The CDR3 consists of 15 residues. Clones were sequenced by immunoSEQ multiplex PCR, and TCRdb holds only the in-frame ones, with some missing. The sample has fewer than 40,000 clones, about 70% seen once. The chain links TRBV7-9 to TRBJ2-1; D perhaps matches TRBD2 (6 bases). This receptor was obtained from a human donor in good health. The sample was CD4+ T cells from blood buffy coats. The CDR3 coding sequence is TGTGCCAGCAGCTTATCCCGAGGCGGGGACAATGAGCAGTTCTTC. Protein product: CASSLSRGGDNEQFF.